Here is one T cell receptor beta chain with its context. This clonotype was counted at least ten times. Its antigen remains undetermined. No base quality information exists; no much larger clone differs at one position. The data were obtained in a study of response to subunit inactivated influenza vaccine (dated by TCRdb to 2016 to 2019). Regarding the study in general: The study used deep quantitative T cell receptor repertoire profiling to track responses to a trivalent subunit inactivated influenza vaccine. Points the paper makes about the study in general: It was suggested by the authors that each seasonal influenza vaccination may recruit only a limited number of new T cells.

The library came from RT-PCR. The run used an Illumina HiSeq 2500. TCRdb's own reprocessing of the public reads used fastp at Q25 and MiXCR and kept productive beta chains. Duplicate CDR3 protein sequences are folded into a single record with the most common DNA and genes. For this sample the table gives 560,000 or so distinct CDR3 sequences, of which about 8% were detected only once. Of the sample, roughly 13% falls within the top ten clones. For this chain, trimming is 4 bases at the V end and 6 bases at the J end, and the number of junction bases without a gene match is 7. Taken from cysteine to phenylalanine, the CDR3 has 15 residues. The DNA shown is the 45-base CDR3, in frame from base 1. CDR1 SGDLS and CDR2 YYNGEE were looked up in the germline V gene.

The V and J segments used are TRBV9 and TRBJ1-1; 12 bases in the junction line up with TRBD1. The origin of this receptor is a man in his fifties or sixties who received an inactivated influenza vaccine. Donor details come from another sample of the same person, matched by shared clones. Sequenced material: PBMCs from blood, taken less than 30 months after vaccination. The CDR3 region reads CASSHRGQGAAEAFF. The nucleotide sequence is given as TGTGCCAGCAGCCACCGGGGACAGGGGGCGGCTGAAGCTTTCTTT.